The 9 T cell receptor beta chains below come from one sample, sequenced in a study of shared clonotypes between healthy human individuals. Sequencing used immunoSEQ multiplex PCR; TCRdb keeps in-frame clones, though not all of them. Among about 460,000 clones listed, roughly 80% were seen once. Specimen: PBMCs. The receptors originated from a woman between 40 and 50 years old in good health. Some clones in this sample may be carry-over from other donors' samples.

As for this clone: The same CDR3 is also encoded by other DNA sequences in this sample. The chain couples TRBV18 to TRBJ1-4; no definite D call. CDR1 KGHSH and CDR2 LQKENI come from the germline V gene. V was trimmed by 0 bases and J by 8 bases, leaving 4 bases between them. The CDR3 runs to 12 residues. The chain's CDR3 is CASSPPGEKLFF. In DNA form, the CDR3 reads TGTGCCAGCTCACCACCCGGGGAAAAACTGTTTTTT.

The CDR3 DNA reads TGCGCCAGCAGCAAAAGGACAGGGGCCCTACCTGACAATGAGCAGTTCTTC. Translated: CASSKRTGALPDNEQFF. The chain recombines TRBV5-1 with TRBJ2-1; 9 nucleotides line up with TRBD1. Germline V CDR1 and CDR2: SGHRS, YFSETQ. The CDR3 loop spans 17 amino acids. V lost 4 bases and J lost 5; bases outside the gene matches: 13.

This clone appeared a few times. The J gene is TRBJ1-4, the V gene TRBV28; D unresolved. V dropped 1 base and J dropped 3 bases, with 12 bases sitting between them. The CDR3 totals 16 residues. Germline-derived CDR1 and CDR2 are MDHEN and SYDVKM. CDR3 sequence: CASSLLGGVANEKLFF. CDR3 bases: TGTGCCAGCAGTTTATTGGGCGGGGTAGCTAATGAAAAACTGTTTTTT.

The genes are TRBV6-1 and TRBJ2-7, with D perhaps TRBD1 (6 bases). Between the trimmed V and J ends, which lost 4 bases and 7 bases, there was a span of 11 bases. This CDR3 contains 12 residues. Germline V gene lookup returns CDR1 MNHNS and CDR2 SASEGT. The CDR3 bases are TGTGCCAGCAGTGGACGACAGGCGGAGCAGTACTTC. Translated: CASSGRQAEQYF.

This clone was observed a few times. The chain uses TRBV5-1 and TRBJ1-1; D unclear. CDR1 is SGHRS, CDR2 YFSETQ, per germline. The CDR3 sequence is 16 residues long. The V end lost 3 bases, the J end lost 2 bases, and 17 bases lay between the germline ends. The CDR3 DNA sequence: TGCGCCAGCAGCTGGAAGACAACCCAGGTAAACACTGAAGCTTTCTTT. This encodes CASSWKTTQVNTEAFF.

In nucleotides, the CDR3 is TGTGCCTGGAGTGTTGGGACCGCCATCTACGAGCAGTACTTC. This codes for CAWSVGTAIYEQYF. The genes are TRBV30 and TRBJ2-7, with D possibly called TRBD1 or TRBD2 (5 bases each). Trimming pared 0 bases from V and 3 bases from J, leaving 12 bases between. Germline assignment: CDR1 GTSNPN and CDR2 SVGIG (reference sequence). This CDR3 has 14 residues.

The chain couples TRBV30 to TRBJ2-7; D not certain. Trimming took 2 bases from V and 1 from J, leaving 12 bases between them. CDR1 is GTSNPN and CDR2 is SVGIG in the germline V gene (reference sequence). The CDR3 is 14 residues long. As DNA, the CDR3 is TGTGCCTGGAGTTCGGTAATCCTTTCCTACGAGCAGTACTTC. It yields the protein CAWSSVILSYEQYF.

In this sample, this clone turned up once. The V and J genes are TRBV2 and TRBJ2-3, with D unresolved. CDR1 SNHLY and CDR2 FYNNEI come from the germline V gene. The CDR3 extends over 12 amino acids. V gave up 6 bases and J gave up 3 bases, with 7 bases separating them. CDR3 in amino acids: CASSEQTDTQYF. CDR3 in DNA: TGTGCCAGCAGCGAACAGACAGATACGCAGTATTTT.

As to this clone: A much larger clone differs from this one at a single base, so this may be a read error. The same CDR3 can be traced to other DNA sequences in this sample. The CDR3 loop is CASSEYSKKTGPENIQYF. The DNA for the CDR3 is TGTGCCAGTAGTGAATATTCAAAAAAAACAGGGCCTGAAAACATTCAGTACTTC. The rearrangement uses TRBV25-1 and TRBJ2-4, with D possibly matching TRBD1 (6 bases). The germline CDR1 and CDR2 sequences are MGHDK and SYGVNS. There are 18 residues in the CDR3.